This T cell receptor beta chain was identified during a study of metastatic and nonmetastatic thyroid tumors. Germline CDR1 is SGHVS and CDR2 is FNYEAQ. The CDR3 is made up of 14 amino acids. Trimming removed 5 bases from V and 4 bases from J; junction bases left unmatched: 7. Per the authors' pipeline: Clinicopathological groups supplied CDR3 differences that were used to build a distant-metastasis classifier for papillary thyroid cancer. TCRdb re-clonotyped the PCR reads through MiXCR. The V and J calls were determined by TCRdb, not by the authors. This sample has 30,000 to 40,000 clones, with approximately 31% found just once. Nobody among the patients had been given any treatment before thyroid surgery.

The V call is TRBV7-6, the J call TRBJ2-7; 8 bases match TRBD1. The material sequenced was tumor tissue. The sequence was obtained from a female donor with papillary thyroid cancer or a benign thyroid nodule (not recorded which). Some clones in this sample may be carry-over from other donors' samples. Written as DNA, the CDR3 is TGTGCCAGCAGCCGGACAGGGATGAAATACGAGCAGTACGTC. Translated: CASSRTGMKYEQYV.